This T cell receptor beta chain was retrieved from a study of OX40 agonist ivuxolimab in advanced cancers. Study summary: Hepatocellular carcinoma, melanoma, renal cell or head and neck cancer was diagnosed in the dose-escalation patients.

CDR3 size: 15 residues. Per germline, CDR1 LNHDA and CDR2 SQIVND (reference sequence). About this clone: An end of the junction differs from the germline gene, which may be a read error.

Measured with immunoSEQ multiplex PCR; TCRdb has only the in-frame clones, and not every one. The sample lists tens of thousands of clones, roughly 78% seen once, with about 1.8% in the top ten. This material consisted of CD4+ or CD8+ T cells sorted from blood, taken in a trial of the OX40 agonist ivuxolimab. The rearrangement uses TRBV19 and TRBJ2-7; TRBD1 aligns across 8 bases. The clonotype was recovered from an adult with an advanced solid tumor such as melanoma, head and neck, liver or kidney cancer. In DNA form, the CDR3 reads TGTGCCAGTAGTTTGACCGGGACAGGACACTACGAGCAGTGCTTC. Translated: CASSLTGTGHYEQCF.